This TCR beta chain was captured in a study of CD8 T cells in Susac syndrome. Looked up from germline, CDR1 is SGHTA and CDR2 is FQGTGA. V lost 5 bases and J 2 bases, leaving 19 bases between the germline ends. The CDR3 contains 17 residues. Reverse transcription of roughly 0.45 to 1 ug RNA was carried out with random hexamers. TCRdb called the immunoSEQ multiplex PCR reads again in MiXCR, with one record for every CDR3 protein. The sample holds about 240,000 distinct CDR3 sequences, about 96% seen once. The gene calls are TRBV7-3 and TRBJ2-1; D perhaps matches TRBD2 (5 bases). This sequence originates from a human donor with Susac syndrome. The specimen sequenced was CD4+ T cells from PBMCs. The CDR3 loop is CASSTSGSSVTYNEQFF. DNA for the CDR3: TGTGCCAGCAGCACGTCGGGGTCCAGCGTCACCTACAATGAGCAGTTCTTC.